The 27 T cell receptor beta chains presented below share a single source sample, sequenced in a study of shared clonotypes between healthy human individuals. The repertoire was sequenced with immunoSEQ multiplex PCR; TCRdb's copy has only in-frame clones and lacks some. The sample shows around 2.1 million clones, 90% to 96% of them seen only once. Sequencing was carried out using naive CD4+ T cells sorted from blood. As for subset: CD45RA+ positively selected. Every receptor here comes from a young man in good health.

This chain joins TRBV29-1 and TRBJ2-3; D unclear. The germline V gene encodes CDR1 SQVTM and CDR2 ANQGSEA. CDR3 size: 12 residues. V was trimmed by 1 base and J by 2 bases, leaving 4 bases between them. The CDR3: CSVEGNTDTQYF. In nucleotides, the CDR3 is TGCAGCGTTGAAGGGAACACAGATACGCAGTATTTT.

CDR3 in DNA: TGTGCCAGCAGCTTGCGGGGTCACCCTAACTATGGCTACACCTTC. Encoded protein: CASSLRGHPNYGYTF. The V and J genes are TRBV5-6 and TRBJ1-2, with D uncertain. The germline gives CDR1 SGHDT, CDR2 YYEEEE. The CDR3 covers 15 residues. The V gene lost 1 base and the J gene lost 0 bases, with 10 bases spanning the gap. Looking up the rest from reference TRBV5-6 and TRBJ1-2 gives the full variable domain: DAGVTQSPTHLIKTRGQQVTLRCSPKSGHDTVSWYQQALGQGPQFIFQYYEEEERQRGNFPDRFSGHQFPNYSSELNVNALLLGDSALYLCASSLRGHPNYGYTFGSGTRLTVV.

The J gene is TRBJ1-1, the V gene TRBV7-9, with a weak D call TRBD1 (6 bases). V was cut by 5 bases and J by 4 bases, with 14 bases left in between. CDR1 is SEHNR and CDR2 is FQNEAQ in the germline V gene (reference sequence). The CDR3 covers 14 residues. The CDR3 nucleotides read TGTGCCAGCAGCCTAACACAGGGAGGCACTGAAGCTTTCTTT. It specifies CASSLTQGGTEAFF.

This rearrangement joins TRBV30 to TRBJ1-5; 8 nucleotides align to TRBD1. The CDR3 loop spans 14 amino acids. After removal of 3 bases from V and 1 base from J, the junction contained 2 bases not matched to a gene. From germline, CDR1 is GTSNPN and CDR2 SVGIG (reference sequence). Here the CDR3 reads CAWRDRGSNQPQHF. In DNA, the CDR3 is TGTGCCTGGAGAGACAGGGGAAGCAATCAGCCCCAGCATTTT. The full variable domain, rest sourced from reference TRBV30 and TRBJ1-5, is SQTIHQWPATLVQPVGSPLSLECTVEGTSNPNLYWYRQAAGRGLQLLFYSVGIGQISSEVPQNLSASRPQDRQFILSSKKLLLSDSGFYLCAWRDRGSNQPQHFGDGTRLSIL.

This chain uses TRBV7-9 with TRBJ2-1; 7 nucleotides line up with TRBD2. Looked up from germline, CDR1 is SEHNR and CDR2 is FQNEAQ (reference sequence). This CDR3 contains 16 residues. The ends lost 5 bases at V and 4 bases at J; junction bases unmatched: 11. This CDR3 is CASSPGWRTSYNEQFF. The CDR3 DNA is TGTGCCAGCAGCCCGGGTTGGAGGACTAGTTACAATGAGCAGTTCTTC.

This sequence joins TRBV5-1 and TRBJ2-1, with 8 bases that match TRBD2. This CDR3 is built from 14 residues. The germline V gene has CDR1 SGHRS and CDR2 YFSETQ. V lost 1 base to trimming and J lost 8 bases; unmatched junction nucleotides: 5. The CDR3 bases are TGCGCCAGCAGCTTGCGACTAGCGAACGATGAGCAGTTCTTC. It codes for CASSLRLANDEQFF.

The chain links TRBV9 to TRBJ1-1, with 9 bases that match TRBD1. The CDR3 covers 16 residues. V was pared by 3 bases and J by 2 bases, with 8 bases of the junction left unmatched. The germline V gene encodes CDR1 SGDLS and CDR2 YYNGEE. Here the CDR3 reads CASSARTGATNTEAFF. The CDR3 DNA sequence: TGTGCCAGCAGCGCACGGACAGGGGCAACAAACACTGAAGCTTTCTTT.

This chain uses TRBV2 with TRBJ1-6; 8 bases are shared with TRBD1. Germline V gives CDR1 SNHLY, CDR2 FYNNEI. J lost 10 bases, V lost 4 bases, and 6 bases had no gene match. This CDR3 comprises 14 residues. The CDR3 loop reads CASSALDRVSPLHF. The CDR3 nucleotides read TGTGCCAGCAGTGCGTTGGACAGGGTGTCACCCCTCCACTTT.

CDR3 nucleotides: TGCGCCAGCAGCTTCGGACAGGGAGTAGGGGAAAAACTGTTTTTT. Amino acid sequence: CASSFGQGVGEKLFF. This chain connects TRBV5-1 to TRBJ1-4; 8 positions agree with TRBD1. This CDR3 comprises 15 residues. The junction had 8 bases not matched to a gene; V was cut back by 2 bases and J by 8 bases. Germline loops: CDR1 SGHRS, CDR2 YFSETQ.

The chain carries TRBV4-1 and TRBJ1-2, with D uncertain. Trimming stripped 1 base from V and 8 bases from J, with 23 bases between. This CDR3 comprises 17 residues. Germline CDR1 and CDR2: MGHRA and YSYEKL. The CDR3 spells CASSQAMSSEDIRGYTF. The CDR3 DNA follows: TGCGCCAGCAGCCAAGCAATGAGCTCGGAAGATATTAGGGGCTACACCTTC.

This clone has a single count. V gene TRBV5-6 combines with J gene TRBJ1-1; TRBD1 is a possible D gene (6 bases). Germline CDR1 SGHDT, CDR2 YYEEEE. V was trimmed by 7 bases and J by 0 bases, leaving 16 bases between them. This CDR3 comprises 15 residues. CDR3 residues: CASSGAGRVNTEAFF. CDR3 DNA: TGTGCCAGCTCGGGGGCAGGGAGGGTGAACACTGAAGCTTTCTTT.

V usage is TRBV6-4 and J usage is TRBJ1-5; 10 bases line up with TRBD1. The CDR3 is 20 amino acids. V gave up 1 base and J gave up 1 base; unmatched junction bases: 13. Germline CDR1 reads MRHNA; CDR2 reads SNTAGT. The CDR3 here is CASSDCGGTGVYESNQPQHF. CDR3 DNA sequence: TGTGCCAGCAGTGACTGTGGCGGGACAGGGGTCTACGAGAGCAATCAGCCCCAGCATTTT.

The V call is TRBV27, the J call TRBJ1-3, with a possible D match to TRBD1 (5 bases). CDR1 is MNHEY, CDR2 SMNVEV, per germline (reference sequence). This CDR3 comprises 16 residues. Trimming pared 5 bases from V and 4 bases from J, leaving 18 bases between. The CDR3, as DNA: TGTGCCAGCAGTCCCGAACCCATCAGGGCCGGAAACACCATATATTTT. As protein: CASSPEPIRAGNTIYF.

The genes are TRBV5-4 and TRBJ1-6; D unresolved. This CDR3 has 16 amino acids. V shed 3 bases and J shed 0 bases, with 10 bases lying between them. Germline CDR1 is SGHNT and CDR2 is YYREEE (reference sequence). CDR3 nucleotide sequence: TGTGCCAGCAGCTCGGCCAGTTTCTCCTATAATTCACCCCTCCACTTT. Protein: CASSSASFSYNSPLHF.

V usage is TRBV6-1 and J usage is TRBJ2-7; D uncertain. Germline CDR1 and CDR2: MNHNS and SASEGT. The CDR3 is made up of 11 amino acids. V lost 5 bases and J 5 bases, leaving 7 bases between the germline ends. The CDR3 coding sequence is TGTGCCAGCAGTCTGCCCAACGAGCAGTACTTC. Its protein product is CASSLPNEQYF.

The rearrangement joins TRBV6-1 to TRBJ1-2; D is possibly TRBD1 (5 bases). Germline V lookup: CDR1 MNHNS, CDR2 SASEGT. The CDR3 covers 14 residues. With 3 bases removed from V and 5 bases from J, the gap between germline ends came to 13 bases. As DNA, the CDR3 is TGTGCCAGCAGTGACGGAGGACAACTTTATGGCTACACCTTC. The encoded protein is CASSDGGQLYGYTF.

This chain connects TRBV5-1 to TRBJ1-1, with D uncertain. The CDR3 consists of 14 residues. With 1 base removed from V and 1 base from J, the gap between germline ends came to 8 bases. Germline loops: CDR1 SGHRS, CDR2 YFSETQ. The CDR3, as DNA: TGCGCCAGCAGCTTGATTGAGGGGAACACTGAAGCTTTCTTT. This codes for CASSLIEGNTEAFF. The full variable domain, with the rest looked up from reference TRBV5-1 and TRBJ1-1, is KAGVTQTPRYLIKTRGQQVTLSCSPISGHRSVSWYQQTPGQGLQFLFEYFSETQRNKGNFPGRFSGRQFSNSRSEMNVSTLELGDSALYLCASSLIEGNTEAFFGQGTRLTVV.

As concerns this clone: The same CDR3 also results from other DNA sequences found in this sample. The V gene is TRBV10-3, the J gene TRBJ1-2, with 7 bases lining up with TRBD1. V trimming: 0 bases; J trimming: 2 bases; junction bases outside the gene matches: 0. The CDR3 runs 14 residues. CDR1 and CDR2 (germline): ENHRY, SYGVKD. CDR3 sequence (DNA): TGTGCCATCAGTGAGTCGGGACAGAACTATGGCTACACCTTC. Encoded protein: CAISESGQNYGYTF.

The chain joins TRBV18 to TRBJ2-7; 9 nucleotides line up with TRBD1. Germline CDR1 reads KGHSH; CDR2 reads LQKENI. CDR3 size: 15 residues. The ends lost 0 bases at V and 5 bases at J; junction bases unmatched: 5. The CDR3 reads CASSPPEGQGHEQYF. The CDR3 coding sequence is TGTGCCAGCTCACCACCTGAGGGACAGGGCCACGAGCAGTACTTC.

The chain carries TRBV6-6 and TRBJ1-4; D is unresolved. Germline CDR1 MNHNY, CDR2 SVGAGI (reference sequence). V was trimmed by 2 bases and J by 8 bases, leaving 9 bases between them. The CDR3 has 13 amino acids. In DNA, the CDR3 is TGTGCCAGCAGTTACCCACTAGGGGAAAAACTGTTTTTT. Its protein is CASSYPLGEKLFF.

The sample holds one count of this clone. The chain is built from TRBV28 and TRBJ1-2; TRBD1 matches at 11 bases. CDR3 length equals 15 residues. Trimming at V came to 6 bases and at J to 6 bases, leaving 9 bases not matched to a gene. Germline V gene lookup returns CDR1 MDHEN and CDR2 SYDVKM. This CDR3 reads CASSTGTGGYNGYTF. CDR3 coding DNA: TGTGCCAGCAGCACCGGGACAGGGGGGTATAATGGCTACACCTTC.

V usage is TRBV19 and J usage is TRBJ1-2; D is ambiguous. With 6 bases removed from V and 0 bases from J, the gap between germline ends came to 8 bases. The CDR3 sequence is 13 residues long. From germline, CDR1 is LNHDA and CDR2 SQIVND (reference sequence). CDR3 bases: TGTGCCAGTAGGCTACTTGCTAACTATGGCTACACCTTC. This translates into CASRLLANYGYTF.

This clone was detected only once. This chain joins TRBV19 and TRBJ1-6; D ambiguous. Per germline, CDR1 LNHDA and CDR2 SQIVND (reference sequence). V was clipped by 1 base and J by 7 bases, with 11 bases between them. There are 15 residues in the CDR3. The CDR3: CASSIGASGNSPLHF. Here the CDR3 DNA reads TGTGCCAGTAGTATAGGTGCCAGTGGGAATTCACCCCTCCACTTT.

The J gene is TRBJ1-1, the V gene TRBV7-9; no reliable D call. Germline values: CDR1 SEHNR, CDR2 FQNEAQ (reference sequence). This CDR3 region has 12 residues. V lost 5 bases, J lost 5 bases, and 9 bases lay in between. In nucleotides, the CDR3 is TGTGCCAGCAGCCCCGGGAGTACTGAAGCTTTCTTT. Translation: CASSPGSTEAFF.

CDR3 residues: CASSSSHNQPQHF. The CDR3 DNA reads TGTGCCAGTAGTTCCAGTCACAATCAGCCCCAGCATTTT. This chain joins TRBV19 and TRBJ1-5; D is unresolved. In germline, CDR1 is LNHDA, CDR2 SQIVND (reference sequence). With 5 bases removed from V and 3 bases from J, the gap between germline ends came to 8 bases. This CDR3 region has 13 residues.

V gene TRBV6-6 combines with J gene TRBJ2-7; TRBD2 matches 13 bases. The junction had 5 bases not matched to a gene; V was cut back by 5 bases and J by 4 bases. The CDR3 extends over 15 amino acids. Germline CDR1 is MNHNY and CDR2 is SVGAGI (reference sequence). The CDR3 here is CASSHRTSGSYEQYF. Here the CDR3 DNA reads TGTGCCAGCAGTCACAGGACTAGCGGGAGTTACGAGCAGTACTTC.

Remarks on this clone: Other DNA variants within this sample encode the same CDR3. The chain links TRBV30 to TRBJ2-5; tentative D call: TRBD2 (5 bases). Germline V gene data show CDR1 as GTSNPN and CDR2 as SVGIG (reference sequence). V gave up 0 bases and J gave up 4 bases, with 6 bases separating them. The CDR3 is 12 residues long. CDR3 DNA sequence: TGTGCCTGGAGTGTACTAGTAGAGACCCAGTACTTC. Its protein is CAWSVLVETQYF.